The 11 T cell receptor beta chains below were found in one sample sequenced in a study of blood T cell repertoires in COVID-19 (dated by TCRdb to 2020 to 2021). Library creation used the immunoSEQ multiplex PCR assay. In TCRdb, the immuneACCESS table is reduced to in-frame sequences with V and J assigned. These tables do not hold every clone; where another copy was compared, an unresolved V gene accounts for under half, and the others remain unexplained. In this sample the table shows approximately 250,000 clones, 65% to 90% of which occur a single time. Around 13% of the sample is in the top ten clones. The specimen was peripheral blood. These receptors came from a woman between 70 and 85 years old with COVID-19, enrolled during active disease.

The chain uses TRBV7-9 and TRBJ2-2; tentatively, D is TRBD2 (6 bases). Germline V gene sequence: CDR1 SEHNR, CDR2 FQNEAQ (reference sequence). Trimming left V 5 bases short and J 3 bases short, with 19 bases between. The CDR3 contains 17 residues. CDR3 sequence: CASSLGGAWADTGELFF. DNA of the CDR3: TGTGCCAGCAGCCTGGGAGGTGCATGGGCGGACACCGGGGAGCTGTTTTTT.

The rearrangement links TRBV23-1 to TRBJ2-1; maybe TRBD2 (6 bases). TRBV23-1 is an open reading frame, and its role is uncertain. V was trimmed by 4 bases and J by 0 bases, leaving 22 bases between them. The CDR3 has 19 amino acids. The CDR3 DNA follows: TGCGCCAGCAGTCCCAAAAGGGACGACGGGGGTGGCTCCTACAATGAGCAGTTCTTC. Translated: CASSPKRDDGGGSYNEQFF.

This clone was counted a few times. This chain joins TRBV6-5 and TRBJ1-2; weak D call: TRBD1 (5 bases). The germline gives CDR1 MNHEY, CDR2 SVGAGI. V lost 2 bases and J lost 8, with 15 bases in between. The CDR3 loop spans 14 amino acids. The DNA of the CDR3 is TGTGCCAGCAGTTACCGGCAGGGCCAAGGGGGCTACACCTTC. Protein: CASSYRQGQGGYTF.

The chain combines TRBV7-3 with TRBJ2-7; 8 bases are a match to TRBD1. The CDR3 is made up of 15 amino acids. Germline lookup yields CDR1 SGHTA and CDR2 FQGTGA. Germline trimming cut 2 bases from V and 0 bases from J; bases unmatched to any gene: 3. The CDR3 reads CASSLATGASYEQYF. As DNA, the CDR3 is TGTGCCAGCAGCTTAGCGACAGGGGCCTCCTACGAGCAGTACTTC.

The chain joins TRBV6-5 to TRBJ2-7; TRBD1 agrees at 11 bases. The ends lost 6 bases at V and 6 bases at J; junction bases unmatched: 10. The CDR3 covers 15 residues. The germline V gene encodes CDR1 MNHEY and CDR2 SVGAGI. The CDR3 DNA sequence: TGTGCCAGCAGCCCCCGCGCGGGACAGGGGGGCGAGCAGTACTTC. It translates to CASSPRAGQGGEQYF.

The V call is TRBV28, the J call TRBJ2-5; D perhaps matches TRBD1 (6 bases). Germline CDR1 reads MDHEN; CDR2 reads SYDVKM. V was shortened by 6 bases and J by 3 bases, with 11 bases between the two germline ends. The CDR3 extends over 13 amino acids. CDR3 loop: CASRPGVEETQYF. CDR3 bases: TGTGCCAGCAGGCCAGGGGTCGAAGAGACCCAGTACTTC. The full variable domain, its missing parts supplied by reference TRBV28 and TRBJ2-5, is DVKVTQSSRYLVKRTGEKVFLECVQDMDHENMFWYRQDPGLGLRLIYFSYDVKMKEKGDIPEGYSVSREKKERFSLILESASTNQTSMYLCASRPGVEETQYFGPGTRLLVL.

CDR3 loop: CATSDTTGGRTGELFF. The CDR3 coding sequence is TGTGCCACCAGTGATACAACAGGGGGGCGGACCGGGGAGCTGTTTTTT. This chain links TRBV24-1 with TRBJ2-2, with TRBD1 matching 8 bases. The V gene end was trimmed by 3 bases and the J gene end by 5 bases; junction bases not matched to a gene: 7. Germline CDR1 and CDR2: KGHDR and SFDVKD. The CDR3 has 16 residues.

V and J are TRBV5-1 and TRBJ1-1; TRBD1 agrees at 10 bases. The junction had 10 bases not matched to a gene; V was cut back by 0 bases and J by 11 bases. Germline V gene lookup returns CDR1 SGHRS and CDR2 YFSETQ. This CDR3 comprises 15 residues. CDR3 nucleotide sequence: TGCGCCAGCAGCTTGGTAGGACAGGGGGGTTTTCGGGCTTTCTTT. Its translation: CASSLVGQGGFRAFF.

The chain uses TRBV4-1 and TRBJ2-2, with D possibly matching TRBD1 (5 bases). Germline loops: CDR1 MGHRA, CDR2 YSYEKL. The CDR3 is 17 residues long. Trimming took off 4 bases at V and 8 bases at J, with 23 bases between the two ends. As DNA, the CDR3 is TGCGCCAGCAGCCCACAAGGGGTTAAGCGAACACCGGGGGAGCTGTTTTTT. As protein: CASSPQGVKRTPGELFF.

This chain joins TRBV9 and TRBJ2-2, with 7 positions matching TRBD2. Germline-derived CDR1 and CDR2 are SGDLS and YYNGEE. V lost 3 bases, J lost 0 bases, and 5 bases stayed unmatched. This CDR3 region has 16 residues. The CDR3 loop is CASSGLLAANTGELFF. The DNA of the CDR3 is TGTGCCAGCAGCGGGTTGCTAGCGGCGAACACCGGGGAGCTGTTTTTT.

This chain connects TRBV7-6 to TRBJ2-1, with 8 bases identical to TRBD2. The CDR3 is 19 amino acids. Germline-derived CDR1 and CDR2 are SGHVS and FNYEAQ. With 2 bases clipped from V and 0 bases from J, the junction kept 12 bases outside the gene matches. The CDR3 reads CASSLLRGGSSSSYNEQFF. The CDR3 DNA is TGTGCCAGCAGCTTACTCCGGGGGGGGAGTTCCAGCTCCTACAATGAGCAGTTCTTC.